This T cell receptor (beta chain) was captured in a study of T cell responses to AZD1222 COVID-19 vaccine. Findings of the study overall: None of the repertoires were sampled until the peak T cell response had passed. A rise in Spike-specific TCR breadth and depth followed two AZD1222 doses.

Sequencing was performed with immunoSEQ multiplex PCR; in TCRdb, only in-frame clones are kept and a portion is missing. The sample records about 93,000 clones, around 86% being singletons. The V gene lost 2 bases and the J gene lost 1 base, with 11 bases spanning the gap. CDR1 is SQVTM and CDR2 is ANQGSEA in the germline V gene. The CDR3 has 14 residues. As to this clone: The antigen is undetermined.

The sequenced sample was peripheral blood, obtained on day 0 of AZD1222 vaccination. This clonotype originated in an adult in good health. The chain has TRBV29-1 and TRBJ1-1; D may be TRBD1 (6 bases). As DNA, the CDR3 is TGCAGCGTTGAACCTCGGGGACAGAACACTGAAGCTTTCTTT. Protein product: CSVEPRGQNTEAFF.